These 2 T cell receptor beta chains were all obtained from the same sample, sequenced in a study of spatial heterogeneity in lung cancer. As for time point: sample taken at primary tumor resection. Whole RNA, which was extracted from tumor, nontumor lung tissue or frozen PBMC, was sequenced without any cell sorting. TCRdb independently ran MiXCR on the 5' RACE reads; one entry per CDR3 protein. Among around 1,600 distinct CDR3 sequences listed, 6.5% to 10% were seen once. This material consisted of normal lung tissue next to the tumor, taken at surgery. Every receptor here comes from a female donor with early-stage non-small cell lung cancer.

This clonotype is categorized as large (0.1 to 1%). This beta chain is an unintended read in a library built for alpha chains; its size means little. The chain carries TRBV6-2 or TRBV6-3 and TRBJ2-1; 11 bases fit TRBD2. Germline CDR1 and CDR2: MNHEY and SVGEGT. The CDR3 length is 20 residues. Unmatched junction bases numbered 17, after V lost 4 bases and J lost 3 bases. CDR3 nucleotide sequence: TGTGCCAGCAGTTCAGGATTCAGGCCGGGACTAGCGGTTATCTACAATGAGCAGTTCTTC. Encoded protein: CASSSGFRPGLAVIYNEQFF.

This clonotype came up a few times. A library made for alpha chains picked up this beta chain off target, so its size means little. The chain recombines TRBV27 with TRBJ2-3; tentatively, D is TRBD1 (7 bases). Trimming removed 4 bases from V and 3 bases from J, with 17 bases in between. The germline V gene has CDR1 MNHEY and CDR2 SMNVEV (reference sequence). The CDR3 runs to 16 residues. The CDR3 DNA follows: TGTGCCAGCAGTTCACTTCAGGGGGGAGGTACAGATACGCAGTATTTT. As protein: CASSSLQGGGTDTQYF.